The 10 T cell receptor beta chains below come from one sample, sequenced in a study of identical twins. One entry per CDR3 protein, called by TCRdb with MiXCR from the 5' RACE reads. The sample shows 500,000 to 650,000 distinct CDR3 sequences, 7% to 7.5% of them seen only once. These same data were also listed under a study on yellow fever vaccine responses in identical twins.

The sample taken for sequencing was PBMCs. These TCRs come from a woman between 18 and 30 years old in good health.

This clonotype was counted between two and nine times. The rearrangement joins TRBV7-9 to TRBJ2-2; D is uncertain. V was shortened by 2 bases and J by 8 bases, with 3 bases between the two germline ends. This CDR3 is built from 11 residues. Germline V gene lookup returns CDR1 SEHNR and CDR2 FQNEAQ (reference sequence). The CDR3 reads CASSLWGELFF. The CDR3 nucleotides are TGTGCCAGCAGCTTATGGGGGGAGCTGTTTTTT.

The chain combines TRBV6-1 with TRBJ2-3; 11 bases are shared with TRBD1. The CDR3 contains 13 residues. Germline assignment: CDR1 MNHNS and CDR2 SASEGT. Trimming removed 10 bases from V and 6 bases from J; junction bases left unmatched: 6. The CDR3 here is CATRDRGFDTQYF. In DNA, the CDR3 is TGTGCCACCAGGGACAGGGGGTTTGATACGCAGTATTTT.

This clonotype was seen repeatedly, ten times or more. The V call is TRBV5-1, the J call TRBJ2-5; D might be TRBD1 or TRBD2, each matching 5 bases. Per germline, CDR1 SGHRS and CDR2 YFSETQ. The CDR3 spans 12 residues. Between the trimmed V and J ends, which lost 3 bases and 13 bases, there was a span of 16 bases. The chain's CDR3 is CASSSGANPWYF. The CDR3 bases are TGCGCCAGCAGCTCCGGGGCCAACCCGTGGTACTTC. Drawing the rest from reference TRBV5-1 and TRBJ2-5, the complete variable domain is KAGVTQTPRYLIKTRGQQVTLSCSPISGHRSVSWYQQTPGQGLQFLFEYFSETQRNKGNFPGRFSGRQFSNSRSEMNVSTLELGDSALYLCASSSGANPWYFGPGTRLLVL.

This clonotype has just a few counts. The V gene is TRBV27, the J gene TRBJ2-3; no firm D call. V gave up 0 bases and J gave up 5 bases, with 21 bases separating them. Germline V lookup: CDR1 MNHEY, CDR2 SMNVEV (reference sequence). The CDR3 is made up of 18 amino acids. CDR3 DNA: TGTGCCAGCAGTTTATCGGAAATCGGCTTACGGGCGAGAGATACGCAGTATTTT. This gives the protein CASSLSEIGLRARDTQYF.

This chain joins TRBV10-3 and TRBJ1-2; D is perhaps TRBD1 (5 bases). The V end lost 4 bases, the J end lost 8 bases, and 11 bases lay between the germline ends. CDR3 length: 12 residues. The germline V gene encodes CDR1 ENHRY and CDR2 SYGVKD. Written as DNA, the CDR3 is TGTGCCATCAGTGGGGGGTTGGAAGGCTACACCTTC. Encoded protein: CAISGGLEGYTF.

This clonotype was recorded many times. The chain recombines TRBV11-2 with TRBJ2-1, with D hard to call. In germline, CDR1 is SGHAT, CDR2 FQNNGV. The CDR3 has 17 residues. Trimming took off 1 base at V and 3 bases at J, with 16 bases between the two ends. The CDR3 loop is CASSLASAWLNYNEQFF. CDR3 DNA sequence: TGTGCCAGCAGCTTAGCTTCGGCTTGGCTTAACTACAATGAGCAGTTCTTC.

This clonotype appeared many times. This chain links TRBV14 with TRBJ1-2; possibly TRBD1 for D (5 bases). Germline-derived CDR1 and CDR2 are SGHDN and FVKESK. The CDR3 totals 14 residues. Trimming took off 1 base at V and 3 bases at J, with 9 bases between the two ends. The CDR3 spells CASSQGGVHYGYTF. The CDR3, as DNA: TGTGCCAGCAGCCAAGGGGGGGTTCACTATGGCTACACCTTC.

V and J are TRBV29-1 and TRBJ2-1, with 14 bases fitting TRBD2. V lost 4 bases and J lost 9; bases outside the gene matches: 14. The CDR3 runs 17 residues. Germline CDR1 SQVTM, CDR2 ANQGSEA. The DNA for the CDR3 is TGCAGCGTTGCTTCACCGGAGACTAGCGGGGGGGCAGGTGAGCAGTTCTTC. As protein: CSVASPETSGGAGEQFF.

In its sample, this clonotype was seen many times. This rearrangement joins TRBV5-1 to TRBJ2-1, with a possible D match to TRBD2 (5 bases). Germline CDR1 and CDR2: SGHRS and YFSETQ. This CDR3 has 17 residues. Trimming stripped 6 bases from V and 0 bases from J, with 19 bases between. This CDR3 is CASTSEGTGLSYNEQFF. As DNA, the CDR3 is TGCGCCAGCACCTCCGAGGGTACGGGCCTCTCCTACAATGAGCAGTTCTTC.

This clonotype was recorded a few times. The CDR3 protein is CSVERSVGFTDTQYF. DNA of the CDR3: TGCAGCGTTGAACGGTCAGTGGGTTTCACAGATACGCAGTATTTT. This chain uses TRBV29-1 with TRBJ2-3; D ambiguous. V was cut by 2 bases and J by 2 bases, with 14 bases left in between. Germline loops: CDR1 SQVTM, CDR2 ANQGSEA. This CDR3 has 15 amino acids.